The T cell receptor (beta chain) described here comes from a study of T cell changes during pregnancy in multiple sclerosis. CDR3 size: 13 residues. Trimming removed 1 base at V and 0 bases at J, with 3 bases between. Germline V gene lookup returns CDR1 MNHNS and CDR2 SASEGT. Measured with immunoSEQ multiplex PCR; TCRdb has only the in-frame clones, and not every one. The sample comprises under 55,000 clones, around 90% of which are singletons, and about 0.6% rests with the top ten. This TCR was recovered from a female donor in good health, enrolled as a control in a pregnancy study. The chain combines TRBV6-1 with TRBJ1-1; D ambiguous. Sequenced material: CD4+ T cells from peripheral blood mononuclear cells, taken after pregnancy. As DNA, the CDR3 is TGTGCCAGCAGTGAAGTCATGAACACTGAAGCTTTCTTT. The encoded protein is CASSEVMNTEAFF.